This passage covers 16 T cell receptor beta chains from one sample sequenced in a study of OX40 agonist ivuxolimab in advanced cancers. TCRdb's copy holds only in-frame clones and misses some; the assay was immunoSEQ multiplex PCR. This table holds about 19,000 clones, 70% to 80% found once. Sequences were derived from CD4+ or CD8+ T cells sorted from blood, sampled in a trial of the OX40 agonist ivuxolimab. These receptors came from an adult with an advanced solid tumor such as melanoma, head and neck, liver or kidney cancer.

CDR3 nucleotide sequence: TGTGCCAGCAGCCCCGAACGTCGGACCCTCTTGAACACTGAAGCTTTCTTT. It translates to CASSPERRTLLNTEAFF. This sequence joins TRBV9 and TRBJ1-1; D ambiguous. This CDR3 contains 17 residues. Trimming took off 4 bases at V and 0 bases at J, with 19 bases between the two ends. Germline lookup yields CDR1 SGDLS and CDR2 YYNGEE.

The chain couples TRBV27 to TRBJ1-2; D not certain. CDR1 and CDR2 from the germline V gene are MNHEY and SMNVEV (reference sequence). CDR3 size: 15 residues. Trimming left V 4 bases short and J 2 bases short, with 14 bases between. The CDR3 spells CASSSPEAPNYGYTF. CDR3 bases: TGTGCCAGCAGTTCCCCTGAGGCGCCCAACTATGGCTACACCTTC.

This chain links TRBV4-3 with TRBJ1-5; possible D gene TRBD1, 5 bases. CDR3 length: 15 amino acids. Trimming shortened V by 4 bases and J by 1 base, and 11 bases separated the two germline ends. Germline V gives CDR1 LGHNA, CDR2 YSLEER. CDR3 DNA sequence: TGCGCCAGCAGCCCCTCTTGGGACAGCAATCAGCCCCAGCATTTT. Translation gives CASSPSWDSNQPQHF.

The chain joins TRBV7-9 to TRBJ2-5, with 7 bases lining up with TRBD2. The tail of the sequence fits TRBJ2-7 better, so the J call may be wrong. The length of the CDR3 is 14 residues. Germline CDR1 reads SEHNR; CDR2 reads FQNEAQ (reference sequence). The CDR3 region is CASSGDREAYEQYF. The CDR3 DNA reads TGTGCCAGCAGCGGAGACCGGGAGGCCTACGAGCAGTACTTC.

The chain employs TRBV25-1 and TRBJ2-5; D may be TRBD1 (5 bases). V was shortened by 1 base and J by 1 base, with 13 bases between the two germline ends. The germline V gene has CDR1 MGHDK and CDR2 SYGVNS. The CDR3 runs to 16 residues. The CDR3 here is CASSEWGGGLQETQYF. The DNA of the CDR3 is TGTGCCAGCAGTGAATGGGGCGGCGGCCTCCAAGAGACCCAGTACTTC.

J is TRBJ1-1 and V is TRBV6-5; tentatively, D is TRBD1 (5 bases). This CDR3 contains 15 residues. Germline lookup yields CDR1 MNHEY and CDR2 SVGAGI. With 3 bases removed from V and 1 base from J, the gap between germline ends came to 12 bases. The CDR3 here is CASSYRRQTNTEAFF. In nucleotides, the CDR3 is TGTGCCAGCAGTTATCGGAGACAGACGAACACTGAAGCTTTCTTT.

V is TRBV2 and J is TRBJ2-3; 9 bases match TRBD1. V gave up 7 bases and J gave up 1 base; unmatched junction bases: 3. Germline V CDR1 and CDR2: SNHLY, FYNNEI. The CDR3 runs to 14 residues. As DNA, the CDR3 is TGTGCCAGCATTTGGGACAGGGGCACAGATACGCAGTATTTT. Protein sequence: CASIWDRGTDTQYF.

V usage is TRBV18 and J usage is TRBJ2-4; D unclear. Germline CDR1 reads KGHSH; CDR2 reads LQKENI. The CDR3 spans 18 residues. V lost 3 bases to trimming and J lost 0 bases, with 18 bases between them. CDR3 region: CASSPLKNSRLAKNIQYF. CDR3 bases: TGTGCCAGCTCACCGTTAAAAAATTCCAGATTAGCCAAAAACATTCAGTACTTC.

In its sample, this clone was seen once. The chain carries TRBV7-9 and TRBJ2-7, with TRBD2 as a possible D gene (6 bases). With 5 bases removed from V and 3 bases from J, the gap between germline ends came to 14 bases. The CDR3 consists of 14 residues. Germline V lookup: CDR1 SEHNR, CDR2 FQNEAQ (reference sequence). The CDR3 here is CASSTGGNFYEQYF. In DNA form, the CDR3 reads TGTGCCAGCAGCACTGGAGGGAACTTCTACGAGCAGTACTTC.

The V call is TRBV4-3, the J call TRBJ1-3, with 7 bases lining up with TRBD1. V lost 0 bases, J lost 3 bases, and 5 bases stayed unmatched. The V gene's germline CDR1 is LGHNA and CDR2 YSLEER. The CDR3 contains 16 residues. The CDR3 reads CASSQDRQGHGNTIYF. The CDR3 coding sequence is TGCGCCAGCAGCCAAGATCGACAGGGACATGGAAACACCATATATTTT.

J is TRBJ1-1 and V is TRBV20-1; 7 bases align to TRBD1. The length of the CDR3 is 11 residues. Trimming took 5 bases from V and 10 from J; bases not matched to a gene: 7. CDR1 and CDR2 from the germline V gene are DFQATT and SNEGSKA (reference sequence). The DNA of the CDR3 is TGCAGTGCTGAACAGGGGTTTGGAGCTTTCTTT. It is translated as CSAEQGFGAFF.

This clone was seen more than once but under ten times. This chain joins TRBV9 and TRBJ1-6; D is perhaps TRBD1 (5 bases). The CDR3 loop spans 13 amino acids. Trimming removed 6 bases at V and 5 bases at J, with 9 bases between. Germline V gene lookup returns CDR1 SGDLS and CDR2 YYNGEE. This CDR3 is CASNPGDNSPLHF. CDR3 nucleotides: TGTGCCAGCAACCCGGGGGATAATTCACCCCTCCACTTT.

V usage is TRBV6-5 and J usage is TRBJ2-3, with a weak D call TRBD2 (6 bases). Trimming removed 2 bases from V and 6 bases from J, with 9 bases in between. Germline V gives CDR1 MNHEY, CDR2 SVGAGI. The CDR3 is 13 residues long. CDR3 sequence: CASSYGGVDTQYF. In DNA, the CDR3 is TGTGCCAGCAGTTACGGCGGGGTGGATACGCAGTATTTT.

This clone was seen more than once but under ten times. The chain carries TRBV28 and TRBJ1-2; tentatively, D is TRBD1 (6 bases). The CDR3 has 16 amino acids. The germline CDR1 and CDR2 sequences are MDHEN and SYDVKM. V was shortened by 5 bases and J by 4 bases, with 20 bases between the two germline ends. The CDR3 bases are TGTGCCAGCAGTCCGTCGCCAGGAGGGGGGCCCTATGGCTACACCTTC. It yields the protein CASSPSPGGGPYGYTF.

This CDR3 reads CASSSFKISGNTIYF. The CDR3, as DNA: TGTGCCAGCAGCTCTTTTAAAATCTCTGGAAACACCATATATTTT. V gene TRBV11-3 combines with J gene TRBJ1-3; D is ambiguous. Germline assignment: CDR1 SGHNT and CDR2 YENEEA. The germline V and J ends were trimmed by 4 bases and 0 bases, with 10 bases remaining between them. The CDR3 loop spans 15 amino acids. Variable domain in full (rest from reference TRBV11-3 and TRBJ1-3): EAGVVQSPRYKIIEKKQPVAFWCNPISGHNTLYWYLQNLGQGPELLIRYENEEAVDDSQLPKDRFSAERLKGVDSTLKIQPAELGDSAVYLCASSSFKISGNTIYFGEGSWLTVV.

CDR3 in amino acids: CASEPLAGVPYEQYF. The CDR3 nucleotides read TGTGCCAGCGAGCCACTAGCGGGGGTCCCCTACGAGCAGTACTTC. J is TRBJ2-7 and V is TRBV7-2; TRBD2 aligns across 11 bases. The CDR3 consists of 15 residues. Germline loops: CDR1 SGHTA, CDR2 FQGNSA. V was clipped by 8 bases and J by 2 bases; unmatched bases: 8.